This is a list of T cell receptor beta chains from one sample in a study of blood T cells in healthy people across ages. TCRdb reprocessed the 5' RACE reads with MiXCR, giving one entry per CDR3 protein. Of 1.5 million to 2 million distinct CDR3 sequences in the sample, around half were seen once. Sequencing input: blood. All receptors come from a woman aged 40 to 50 in good health. CDR3s include the opening cysteine and the closing phenylalanine or tryptophan. A D gene is named only where the DNA matches it firmly. Clone size, where shown, is once, few, many, or a class for clones that have expanded.

TRBD1 | TRBJ1-2 | few | TRBV4-3 | CASSSRPGQGDYGYTF | TGCGCCAGCAGCTCTCGACCGGGACAGGGCGACTATGGCTACACCTTC
. | TRBJ2-1 | . | TRBV24-1 | CATSEGAPPYYNEQFF | TGTGCCACCAGTGAGGGGGCCCCCCCGTACTACAATGAGCAGTTCTTC
. | TRBJ2-5 | . | TRBV20-1 | CSAGDKRGTQYF | TGCAGTGCGGGAGACAAACGAGGGACCCAGTACTTC
. | TRBJ2-3 | few | TRBV4-1 | CASSEVTVTDTQYF | TGCGCCAGCAGCGAAGTCACAGTCACAGATACGCAGTATTTT
TRBD2 | TRBJ2-2 | . | TRBV12-3/TRBV12-4 | CASSRNLAGGTGELFF | TGTGCCAGCAGCCGAAATCTAGCGGGGGGGACCGGGGAGCTGTTTTTT
TRBD1 | TRBJ2-6 | . | TRBV6-1 | CASGKIQGSLSGANVLTF | TGTGCCAGCGGGAAAATACAGGGGTCCCTCTCTGGGGCCAACGTCCTGACTTTC
. | TRBJ2-5 | . | TRBV4-2 | CASSQGWGRTQYF | TGTGCCAGCAGCCAAGGGTGGGGTCGGACCCAGTACTTC
. | TRBJ1-5 | . | TRBV18 | CASSAFLGHDQPQHF | TGTGCCAGCTCAGCATTCTTAGGGCATGATCAGCCCCAGCATTTT
. | TRBJ2-7 | . | TRBV20-1 | CSASPRTAGNEQYF | TGCAGTGCGAGCCCCCGGACAGCCGGGAACGAGCAGTACTTC
. | TRBJ2-5 | . | TRBV11-3 | CASSLTPGEETQYF | TGTGCCAGCAGCTTAACCCCCGGGGAAGAGACCCAGTACTTC
TRBD1 | TRBJ1-4 | . | TRBV15 | CATSRLTGAPATNEKLFF | TGTGCCACCAGCAGACTCACAGGGGCCCCAGCAACTAATGAAAAACTGTTTTTT
TRBD2 | TRBJ2-5 | . | TRBV15 | CATSRVEGLAWETQYF | TGTGCCACCAGCAGAGTAGAAGGACTAGCGTGGGAGACCCAGTACTTC
. | TRBJ2-4 | few | TRBV7-2 | CASSGGVLGEQYF | TGTGCCAGCAGCGGAGGGGTTTTGGGAGAGCAGTACTTC
. | TRBJ2-5 | . | TRBV2 | CASSEGWAAQETQYF | TGTGCCAGCAGTGAGGGATGGGCAGCGCAAGAGACCCAGTACTTC
. | TRBJ2-1 | . | TRBV4-3 | CASKQTYPSYNEQFF | TGCGCCAGTAAGCAAACCTACCCCTCCTACAATGAGCAGTTCTTC
. | TRBJ2-3 | . | TRBV20-1 | CSAKWPRESTDTQYF | TGCAGTGCTAAATGGCCTAGAGAAAGTACAGATACGCAGTATTTT
. | TRBJ1-2 | . | TRBV4-2 | CASSQAGWEKGYTF | TGTGCCAGCAGCCAAGCGGGGTGGGAAAAAGGCTACACCTTC
. | TRBJ2-3 | few | TRBV5-1 | CASSLGGRSSTDTQYF | TGCGCCAGCAGCTTGGGGGGCCGCTCTAGCACAGATACGCAGTATTTT
. | TRBJ2-3 | . | TRBV11-2 | CASSPPGLLQYF | TGTGCCAGCAGCCCGCCGGGCCTCCTGCAGTATTTT
TRBD1 | TRBJ1-2 | . | TRBV11-2 | CASSYNRGADYGYTF | TGTGCCAGCAGCTATAACAGGGGCGCGGACTATGGCTACACCTTC
. | TRBJ2-1 | few | TRBV6-2/TRBV6-3 | CASSYSDHPSYNEQFF | TGTGCCAGCAGTTACTCCGACCACCCCTCCTACAATGAGCAGTTCTTC
. | TRBJ2-3 | once | TRBV24-1 | CATSDFEGGSDTQYF | TGTGCCACCAGTGATTTCGAGGGGGGCTCAGATACGCAGTATTTT